One sample yielded the 21 T cell receptor beta chains listed below, sequenced in a study of blood T cell repertoires in COVID-19. Assay used: immunoSEQ multiplex PCR; TCRdb lists only in-frame clones, some missing. The sample yields roughly 250,000 clones, about 87% seen once. Sequencing input: PBMCs or T cells enriched from blood (not recorded which). The receptors were sampled from a woman in her fifties or sixties who had recovered from COVID-19.

The V gene is TRBV21-1, the J gene TRBJ2-4; the table gives TRBD2 as D, unverified against the DNA. TRBV21-1 is a documented pseudogene. CDR3 length equals 16 residues. CDR3 protein: CASSKRLAGIGNIQYF. CDR3 in DNA: TGTGCCAGCAGCAAACGACTAGCGGGTATAGGAAACATTCAGTACTTC.

The chain is built from TRBV14 and TRBJ2-7; 8 nucleotides line up with TRBD2. The junction had 4 bases not matched to a gene; V was cut back by 6 bases and J by 0 bases. The CDR3 is made up of 14 amino acids. Germline lookup yields CDR1 SGHDN and CDR2 FVKESK. The DNA of the CDR3 is TGTGCCAGCAGTCGTGCGGGGGGCTCCTACGAGCAGTACTTC. Translating gives CASSRAGGSYEQYF.

This chain uses TRBV28 with TRBJ1-5; 10 positions match TRBD1. The germline CDR1 and CDR2 sequences are MDHEN and SYDVKM. This CDR3 region has 15 residues. The V gene end was trimmed by 6 bases and the J gene end by 4 bases; junction bases not matched to a gene: 6. This chain's CDR3 is CASRQPGQGNQPQHF. CDR3 DNA: TGTGCCAGCAGACAACCGGGACAGGGGAATCAGCCCCAGCATTTT.

The chain joins TRBV13 to TRBJ1-1, with 7 nucleotides matching TRBD1. CDR1 is PRHDT and CDR2 is FYEKMQ in the germline V gene (reference sequence). V dropped 10 bases and J dropped 5; count of bases not matched to a gene: 10. This CDR3 comprises 13 residues. Here the CDR3 DNA reads TGTGCCACACAGGACAGGTCGGTTACTGAAGCTTTCTTT. Its protein product is CATQDRSVTEAFF.

This clone came up a few times. V gene TRBV28 combines with J gene TRBJ1-5; TRBD1 is a possible D gene (6 bases). Trimming took off 7 bases at V and 5 bases at J, with 18 bases between the two ends. The CDR3 length is 15 residues. The germline gives CDR1 MDHEN, CDR2 SYDVKM. The CDR3, as DNA: TGTGCCAGCATCCGGGGAGCGGGGGGCCATCAGCCCCAGCATTTT. It translates to CASIRGAGGHQPQHF.

This chain uses TRBV7-9 with TRBJ1-1; 7 nucleotides agree with TRBD1. Per germline, CDR1 SEHNR and CDR2 FQNEAQ (reference sequence). V was pared by 5 bases and J by 0 bases, with 6 bases of the junction left unmatched. The length of the CDR3 is 15 residues. The CDR3 is CASSPGQALNTEAFF. In DNA form, the CDR3 reads TGTGCCAGCAGCCCAGGACAGGCCTTGAACACTGAAGCTTTCTTT.

The rearrangement uses TRBV12-3 or TRBV12-4 and TRBJ1-1; D perhaps matches TRBD1 (6 bases). V lost 6 bases, J lost 1 base, and 9 bases lay in between. The CDR3 covers 13 residues. The CDR3 protein is CASRPDRNTEAFF. The CDR3 bases are TGTGCCAGCAGACCGGACAGGAACACTGAAGCTTTCTTT.

This clone appeared once. V gene TRBV9 combines with J gene TRBJ1-5; weak D call: TRBD1 (6 bases). The CDR3 consists of 15 residues. V gave up 0 bases and J gave up 5 bases, with 12 bases separating them. In germline, CDR1 is SGDLS, CDR2 YYNGEE. Written as DNA, the CDR3 is TGTGCCAGCAGCGTAGGGTCAAACAGGGATCAGCCCCAGCATTTT. It specifies CASSVGSNRDQPQHF.

The chain employs TRBV2 and TRBJ2-1, with 9 bases identical to TRBD2. The germline CDR1 and CDR2 sequences are SNHLY and FYNNEI. Trimming took 6 bases from V and 5 from J; bases not matched to a gene: 8. The CDR3 loop spans 15 amino acids. CDR3 loop: CASRGWREGNNEQFF. The CDR3 nucleotides are TGTGCCAGCAGAGGATGGCGGGAGGGAAACAATGAGCAGTTCTTC.

The chain uses TRBV5-4 and TRBJ1-2; 9 bases map to TRBD1. Per the germline V gene, CDR1 is SGHNT and CDR2 is YYREEE (reference sequence). V lost 4 bases, J lost 2 bases, and 12 bases stayed unmatched. This CDR3 is 17 amino acids long. DNA for the CDR3: TGTGCCAGCAGCCGGCCGGGACAGGGCAAAGGGAACTATGGCTACACCTTC. It is translated as CASSRPGQGKGNYGYTF.

The rearrangement joins TRBV7-2 to TRBJ2-4; the match to TRBD2 covers 8 bases. Germline values: CDR1 SGHTA, CDR2 FQGNSA. Unmatched junction bases numbered 5, after V lost 5 bases and J lost 5 bases. The CDR3 covers 14 residues. The CDR3 DNA reads TGTGCCAGCAGCCCGGGACTAGTACAAAACATTCAGTACTTC. This encodes CASSPGLVQNIQYF.

With respect to this clone: The sample has other DNA sequences that encode this CDR3 too. This chain connects TRBV7-3 to TRBJ1-1, with a tentative D call TRBD1 (6 bases). Germline-derived CDR1 and CDR2 are SGHTA and FQGTGA. This CDR3 contains 13 residues. V lost 5 bases and J lost 5, with 12 bases in between. Here the CDR3 DNA reads TGTGCCAGCAGCCCACAAGGACAGACTGAAGCTTTCTTT. Its protein product is CASSPQGQTEAFF.

The chain joins TRBV9 to TRBJ2-1; the match to TRBD2 covers 9 bases. Germline trimming cut 3 bases from V and 4 bases from J; bases unmatched to any gene: 8. The CDR3 contains 16 residues. In germline, CDR1 is SGDLS, CDR2 YYNGEE. The CDR3 DNA reads as TGTGCCAGCAGCGCCCTGCTAGCGGGACTTTACAATGAGCAGTTCTTC. This encodes CASSALLAGLYNEQFF.

The CDR3 nucleotides are TGTGCTAGTGGTTTGGTCCCGGGACAGGGGGATGGCTACACCTTC. Its protein product is CASGLVPGQGDGYTF. V and J are TRBV12-5 and TRBJ1-2, with TRBD1 identical over 11 bases. This CDR3 has 15 residues. The germline V gene has CDR1 LGHNT and CDR2 FRNRAP. Germline trimming cut 0 bases from V and 6 bases from J; bases unmatched to any gene: 3.

V is TRBV19 and J is TRBJ1-3, with 8 bases lining up with TRBD1. Germline loops: CDR1 LNHDA, CDR2 SQIVND (reference sequence). The CDR3 consists of 14 residues. Unmatched junction bases numbered 3, after V lost 8 bases and J lost 0 bases. This chain's CDR3 is CASRQGNSGNTIYF. CDR3 DNA: TGTGCCAGTCGACAGGGGAACTCTGGAAACACCATATATTTT. The full variable domain, its missing parts supplied by reference TRBV19 and TRBJ1-3, is DGGITQSPKYLFRKEGQNVTLSCEQNLNHDAMYWYRQDPGQGLRLIYYSQIVNDFQKGDIAEGYSVSREKKESFPLTVTSAQKNPTAFYLCASRQGNSGNTIYFGEGSWLTVV.

The V call is TRBV28, the J call TRBJ2-7; D might be TRBD2 (6 bases). The germline V gene has CDR1 MDHEN and CDR2 SYDVKM. The length of the CDR3 is 14 residues. Trimming shortened V by 7 bases and J by 1 base, and 14 bases separated the two germline ends. CDR3 residues: CASNRLALSYEQYF. Written as DNA, the CDR3 is TGTGCCAGCAACCGTCTAGCGCTTTCCTACGAGCAGTACTTC.

The chain couples TRBV10-2 to TRBJ2-2; tentatively, D is TRBD2 (6 bases). This CDR3 comprises 13 residues. The germline gives CDR1 WSHSY, CDR2 SAAADI. V was shortened by 7 bases and J by 5 bases, with 11 bases between the two germline ends. The CDR3 coding sequence is TGCGCCAGCACCGGGACTCCGACCGGGGAGCTGTTTTTT. Protein: CASTGTPTGELFF.

This clone was observed a few times. The chain is built from TRBV27 and TRBJ2-1; D is undetermined. This CDR3 is 12 amino acids long. Trimming stripped 5 bases from V and 5 bases from J, with 7 bases between. Germline CDR1 reads MNHEY; CDR2 reads SMNVEV (reference sequence). This CDR3 reads CASSRHNNEQFF. The CDR3 coding sequence is TGTGCCAGCAGTCGCCACAACAATGAGCAGTTCTTC.

This sequence joins TRBV18 and TRBJ2-2, with 9 bases aligning to TRBD1. CDR1 is KGHSH, CDR2 LQKENI, per germline. The CDR3 spans 15 residues. V lost 8 bases to trimming and J lost 5 bases; unmatched junction nucleotides: 9. CDR3 in amino acids: CASLEQGARTGELFF. The CDR3 bases are TGTGCCAGCCTAGAACAGGGGGCGCGAACCGGGGAGCTGTTTTTT.

The chain uses TRBV3-1 (or the pseudogene TRBV3-2) and TRBJ2-7; tentative D call: TRBD1 (8 bases). The CDR3 consists of 14 residues. Germline V gives CDR1 LGHDT, CDR2 YNNKEL (reference sequence). V lost 3 bases, J lost 5 bases, and 14 bases lay in between. The CDR3 DNA reads as TGTGCCAGCAGCCACGGGAGGACAGGGAACGAGCAGTACTTC. Amino acids: CASSHGRTGNEQYF.

The chain links TRBV29-1 to TRBJ2-6; 7 bases match TRBD1. This CDR3 is 16 amino acids long. The V segment lost 6 bases and the J segment 0 bases; nucleotides outside the gene matches: 8. Germline CDR1 reads SQVTM; CDR2 reads ANQGSEA. Written as DNA, the CDR3 is TGCAGCGTAGATGACAGGGCCCTCTCTGGGGCCAACGTCCTGACTTTC. This translates into CSVDDRALSGANVLTF.